The subject of this entry is one TCR beta chain. These data belong to a study of blood T cell repertoires in COVID-19. About the research overall: Acute and convalescent COVID-19 samples came from the United States, Italy and Spain. T cells, B-cell-depleted T cells, or PBMCs provided the cDNA or gDNA that served as material.

Produced via immunoSEQ multiplex PCR; TCRdb's table is partial and in-frame only. The data show over 150,000 clones, more than 80% seen once. In germline, CDR1 is SGDLS, CDR2 YYNGEE. The CDR3 is made up of 16 amino acids. Trimming left V 4 bases short and J 1 base short, with 14 bases between. The receptor was derived from a man aged 50 to 60 with acute or convalescent COVID-19. This chain connects TRBV9 to TRBJ2-2; no clear D. The sample taken for sequencing was peripheral blood. The chain's CDR3 is CASSHPLLKNTGELFF. Here the CDR3 DNA reads TGTGCCAGCAGCCACCCCCTACTTAAGAACACCGGGGAGCTGTTTTTT.